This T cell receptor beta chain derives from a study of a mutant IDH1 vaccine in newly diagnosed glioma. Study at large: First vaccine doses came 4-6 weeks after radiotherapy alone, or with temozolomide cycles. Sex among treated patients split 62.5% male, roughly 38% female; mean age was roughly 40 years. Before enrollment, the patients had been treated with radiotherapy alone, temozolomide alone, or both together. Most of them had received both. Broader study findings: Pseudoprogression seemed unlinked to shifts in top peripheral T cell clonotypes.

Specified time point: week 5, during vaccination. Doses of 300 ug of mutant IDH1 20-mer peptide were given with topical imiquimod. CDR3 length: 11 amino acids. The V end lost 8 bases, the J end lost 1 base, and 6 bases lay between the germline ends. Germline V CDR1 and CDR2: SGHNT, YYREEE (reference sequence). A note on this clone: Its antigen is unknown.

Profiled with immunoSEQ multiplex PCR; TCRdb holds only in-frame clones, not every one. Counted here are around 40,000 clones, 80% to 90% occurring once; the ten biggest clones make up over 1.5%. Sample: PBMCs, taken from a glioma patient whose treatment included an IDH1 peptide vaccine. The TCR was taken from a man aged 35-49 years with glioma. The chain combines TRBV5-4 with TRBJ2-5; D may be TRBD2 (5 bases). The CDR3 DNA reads TGTGCCAGTCGGGGCCAAGAGACCCAGTACTTC. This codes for CASRGQETQYF. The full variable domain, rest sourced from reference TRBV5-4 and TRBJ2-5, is ETGVTQSPTHLIKTRGQQVTLRCSSQSGHNTVSWYQQALGQGPQFIFQYYREEENGRGNFPPRFSGLQFPNYSSELNVNALELDDSALYLCASRGQETQYFGPGTRLLVL.